This paragraph covers one T cell receptor (beta chain) sequence. Germline V CDR1 and CDR2: MNHNS, SASEGT. V was shortened by 1 base and J by 6 bases, with 16 bases between the two germline ends. This CDR3 region has 15 residues. The data were obtained in a study of blood T cell repertoires in COVID-19. Here immunoSEQ multiplex PCR was the method, and the copy in TCRdb shows in-frame clones only, minus some. The sample has about 220,000 clones; roughly 83% are singletons. Sequencing input: PBMCs or T cells enriched from blood (not recorded which). The receptor was derived from a woman aged 40 to 50 with acute COVID-19. The chain couples TRBV6-1 to TRBJ2-7; D is uncertain. Here the CDR3 DNA reads TGTGCCAGCAGTGAAGACACGTACTACCTAGGCGAGCAGTACTTC. Amino acid sequence: CASSEDTYYLGEQYF.